Listed below are T cell receptor beta chains from one sample, sequenced in a study of technical replicates of blood from a handful of donors. Sequencing was performed with immunoSEQ multiplex PCR; in TCRdb, only in-frame clones are kept and a portion is missing. The sample records tens of thousands of clones, around 88% being singletons. The specimen sequenced was PBMCs. These receptors all come from a human donor in good health. Some clones in this sample may be carry-over from other donors' samples. The CDR3 runs from the conserved cysteine through the conserved F or W. D genes are given only for firm matches. Clone size appears in some rows only: once, few, many, or a class for an expanded clone.

V: TRBV7-9
size: .
J: TRBJ1-1
length: 17
D: .
CDR3: CASSPRTGGRMNTEAFF
DNA: TGTGCCAGCAGCCCCCGAACGGGGGGACGGATGAACACTGAAGCTTTCTTT

V: TRBV5-1
size: .
J: TRBJ2-7
length: 13
D: .
CDR3: CASSYSLAYEQYF
DNA: TGCGCCAGCAGCTATTCACTGGCCTACGAGCAGTACTTC

V: TRBV7-2
size: .
J: TRBJ2-7
length: 17
D: TRBD2
CDR3: CASSLAPGTSGVIEQYF
DNA: TGTGCCAGCAGCTTAGCGCCCGGGACTAGCGGGGTGATCGAGCAGTACTTC

V: TRBV6-5
size: .
J: TRBJ2-4
length: 14
D: .
CDR3: CASSSATSGNIQYF
DNA: TGTGCCAGCAGTTCGGCGACCTCGGGAAACATTCAGTACTTC

V: TRBV5-6
size: .
J: TRBJ2-4
length: 14
D: TRBD1
CDR3: CASSVQGSKNIQYF
DNA: TGTGCCAGCAGCGTACAGGGGTCCAAAAACATTCAGTACTTC

V: TRBV5-5
size: .
J: TRBJ2-5
length: 15
D: TRBD1
CDR3: CASSFGDRGAETQYF
DNA: TGTGCCAGCAGCTTTGGAGACAGGGGCGCCGAGACCCAGTACTTC

V: TRBV18
size: .
J: TRBJ1-1
length: 17
D: .
CDR3: CASSPEKLIMRDTEAFF
DNA: TGTGCCAGCTCACCAGAGAAGTTAATAATGAGAGACACTGAAGCTTTCTTT

V: TRBV13
size: few
J: TRBJ1-2
length: 15
D: TRBD1
CDR3: CASSLAGDRNYGYTF
DNA: TGTGCCAGCAGCTTAGCTGGGGACAGGAACTATGGCTACACCTTC

V: TRBV2
size: .
J: TRBJ1-1
length: 13
D: .
CDR3: CASREGLGTEAFF
DNA: TGTGCCAGCAGGGAGGGTTTAGGGACTGAAGCTTTCTTT

V: TRBV6-1
size: .
J: TRBJ2-7
length: 15
D: .
CDR3: CASSEQVNPAYEQYF
DNA: TGTGCCAGCAGTGAACAGGTAAACCCGGCCTACGAGCAGTACTTC

V: TRBV4-2
size: .
J: TRBJ2-6
length: 18
D: TRBD1
CDR3: CASSQDSEGAQGANVLTF
DNA: TGTGCCAGCAGCCAAGATAGCGAGGGGGCGCAAGGGGCCAACGTCCTGACTTTC

V: TRBV2
size: .
J: TRBJ1-2
length: 14
D: TRBD1
CDR3: CASSVQGRSNGYTF
DNA: TGTGCCAGCAGCGTACAGGGGAGGTCAAATGGCTACACCTTC

V: TRBV6-5
size: .
J: TRBJ2-1
length: 14
D: .
CDR3: CASSYSRSADEQFF
DNA: TGTGCCAGCAGTTACTCGAGGTCAGCCGATGAGCAGTTCTTC

V: TRBV4-2
size: once
J: TRBJ2-2
length: 17
D: TRBD2
CDR3: CASSRTGTRRDTGELFF
DNA: TGTGCCAGCAGCCGAACCGGGACTAGGCGCGACACCGGGGAGCTGTTTTTT

V: TRBV5-4
size: .
J: TRBJ1-2
length: 15
D: TRBD1
CDR3: CASHWTGGNFGGYTF
DNA: TGTGCCAGCCATTGGACAGGGGGCAACTTCGGAGGCTACACCTTC

V: TRBV5-1
size: .
J: TRBJ2-1
length: 14
D: .
CDR3: CASSPGDSYNEQFF
DNA: TGCGCCAGCAGTCCGGGGGACTCCTACAATGAGCAGTTCTTC

V: TRBV29-1
size: .
J: TRBJ1-2
length: 16
D: TRBD1
CDR3: CSADPPRQGENYGYTF
DNA: TGCAGCGCCGACCCCCCTCGACAGGGCGAAAACTATGGCTACACCTTC

V: TRBV5-6
size: few
J: TRBJ1-2
length: 15
D: .
CDR3: CASSLRGNSLYGYTF
DNA: TGTGCCAGCAGCTTGAGGGGTAACAGTCTCTATGGCTACACCTTC

V: TRBV5-5
size: .
J: TRBJ1-1
length: 14
D: .
CDR3: CASSLGGRNTEAFF
DNA: TGTGCCAGCAGTTTGGGGGGGCGGAACACTGAAGCTTTCTTT

V: TRBV9
size: .
J: TRBJ1-1
length: 15
D: TRBD1
CDR3: CASSGGQGRYTEAFF
DNA: TGTGCCAGCAGCGGGGGACAGGGAAGATATACTGAAGCTTTCTTT

V: TRBV4-3
size: .
J: TRBJ1-4
length: 15
D: .
CDR3: CASSQLGDINEKLFF
DNA: TGCGCCAGCAGCCAACTGGGGGACATTAATGAAAAACTGTTTTTT

V: TRBV29-1
size: .
J: TRBJ1-2
length: 11
D: .
CDR3: CSVEVDYGYTF
DNA: TGCAGCGTTGAAGTCGACTATGGCTACACCTTC

V: TRBV2
size: .
J: TRBJ2-1
length: 17
D: TRBD2
CDR3: CASSEEGSGSSYNEQFF
DNA: TGTGCCAGCAGTGAAGAGGGTAGCGGGAGCTCCTACAATGAGCAGTTCTTC

V: TRBV6-6
size: .
J: TRBJ2-1
length: 15
D: TRBD2
CDR3: CASSYLAGGRNEQFF
DNA: TGTGCCAGCAGTTACTTAGCGGGAGGGCGAAATGAGCAGTTCTTC

V: TRBV20-1
size: .
J: TRBJ1-1
length: 10
D: .
CDR3: CSERASPAFF
DNA: TGCAGCGAGCGGGCAAGCCCGGCTTTCTTT

V: TRBV29-1
size: .
J: TRBJ2-5
length: 14
D: .
CDR3: CSALLLGTSGTQYF
DNA: TGCAGCGCCCTACTTCTCGGAACTAGTGGGACCCAGTACTTC

V: TRBV19
size: .
J: TRBJ2-7
length: 15
D: .
CDR3: CASSIRLAASYEQYF
DNA: TGTGCCAGTAGTATTAGGTTAGCGGCCTCCTACGAGCAGTACTTC

V: TRBV5-1
size: .
J: TRBJ2-7
length: 14
D: .
CDR3: CASSYVGDNYEQYF
DNA: TGCGCCAGCAGCTACGTAGGGGACAACTACGAGCAGTACTTC

V: TRBV27
size: .
J: TRBJ1-2
length: 14
D: .
CDR3: CASSLRPGVGGYTF
DNA: TGTGCCAGCAGCCTAAGGCCGGGAGTGGGGGGCTACACCTTC